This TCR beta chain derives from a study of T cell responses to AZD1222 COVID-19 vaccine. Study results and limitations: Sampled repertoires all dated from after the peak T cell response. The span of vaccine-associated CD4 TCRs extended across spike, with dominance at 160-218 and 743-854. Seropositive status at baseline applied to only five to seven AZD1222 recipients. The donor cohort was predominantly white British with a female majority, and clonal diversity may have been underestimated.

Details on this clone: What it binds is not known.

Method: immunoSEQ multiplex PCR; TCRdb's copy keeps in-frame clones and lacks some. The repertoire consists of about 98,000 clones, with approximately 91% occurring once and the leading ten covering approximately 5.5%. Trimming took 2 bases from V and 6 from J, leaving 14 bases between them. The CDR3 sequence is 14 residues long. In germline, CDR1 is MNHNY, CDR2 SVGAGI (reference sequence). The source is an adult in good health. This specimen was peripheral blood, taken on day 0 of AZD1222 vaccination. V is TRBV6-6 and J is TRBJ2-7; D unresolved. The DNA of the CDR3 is TGTGCCAGCAGTTACGGGCTCTCGTCTTCCGAGCAGTACTTC. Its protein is CASSYGLSSSEQYF.